The source of this T cell receptor beta chain is a study of T-cell memory formation after mild COVID-19. Whole-study context: The study found TCR clusters largely donor specific.

Comment on this clonotype: Its antigen remains unidentified.

With 0 bases removed from V and 0 bases from J, the gap between germline ends came to 4 bases. CDR1 is SGHTS and CDR2 is YDEGEE in the germline V gene. CDR3 size: 15 residues. Amplification by 5'RACE using constant-segment primers produced TCR alpha and TCR beta cDNA libraries that carried sample barcodes and UMIs. One entry per CDR3 protein results from TCRdb running MiXCR on the 5' RACE reads. The table shows about 150,000 distinct CDR3 sequences, with 15% to 20% occurring only once. The study's findings and limits: A balance of CD4 and CD8 characterized clones contracting day 15 to 85, whereas later expanders leaned CD4+.

The V gene is TRBV5-8, the J gene TRBJ2-6; D not certain. This sequence originates from an adult woman who had mild COVID-19 (a few samples of this study predate the infection). Cell type and time point are not known. What was sequenced was PBMCs or a T cell subset sorted from them (not recorded which). CDR3 nucleotides: TGTGCCAGCAGCTTGGTTCTCTCTGGGGCCAACGTCCTGACTTTC. Translation gives CASSLVLSGANVLTF.